This T cell receptor beta chain stems from a study of T-cell memory formation after mild COVID-19. The ends were cut back, 7 bases at V and 10 bases at J, with 20 bases in the middle. The CDR3 is 13 residues long. CDR1 and CDR2 (germline): DFQATT, SNEGSKA (reference sequence). Comment on this clonotype: Its antigen is as yet unknown.

Notes on the study in general: Largely, contracting CD4+ clones fell within CM and EM, and contracting CD8+ clones within EMRA.

TCR alpha and TCR beta cDNA libraries with sample barcodes and UMIs came from 5'RACE using constant-segment primers. One entry per CDR3 protein results from TCRdb running MiXCR on the 5' RACE reads. The sample has under 250,000 distinct CDR3 sequences; roughly a tenth are singletons. The source material was PBMCs or a T cell subset sorted from them (not recorded which). The chain uses TRBV20-1 and TRBJ2-1; D may be TRBD2 (5 bases). This clonotype originated in a man between 18 and 35 years old who had mild COVID-19 (a few samples of this study predate the infection). Cell type and time point are not known. Here the CDR3 reads CSVRRATLGEQFF. The CDR3 DNA reads TGCAGTGTGCGGCGGGCCACCCTGGGGGAGCAGTTCTTC.